This T cell receptor (beta chain) was identified during a study of blood T cell repertoires in COVID-19 (dated by TCRdb to the early 2020s). In the study overall: The collaborator samples originated in the United States, Italy and Spain and spanned the acute and convalescent phases of COVID-19. Where available, HLA class I and class II types were obtained from metadata supplied by the sample provider rather than from assay-based typing. Deeply sampled blood TCRbeta repertoires from subjects exposed to, actively infected with, or recovered from COVID-19 were included in the dataset. The samples were drawn from two sources: the first 160 participants of the ongoing ImmuneRACE study, and 1,200 or so subjects contributed by 6 global collaborators. The material from the prospective study consisted of cDNA or gDNA derived from T cells, B-cell-depleted T cells, or PBMCs. Nearly every sample came with metadata listing a de-identified subject ID, COVID-19 status, age in years and sex. The repertoires were made available in a free public database intended to serve as a resource for research on the immune response to SARS-CoV-2.

TCRbeta CDR3 regions were amplified from genomic DNA by means of the immunoSEQ Assay, a bias-controlled multiplex PCR. On the authors' methods: Within the assay, amplification of reference gene primers was used to estimate how many nucleated cells each sample contained. To quantify the absolute abundance of each unique TCRbeta CDR3 rearrangement, sequence reads were collapsed and filtered. For each sample, productive Simpson clonality was calculated by taking the square root of Simpson's diversity index across productive rearrangements. TCRdb provides this immuneACCESS table in a form limited to in-frame rearrangements. Some clones are lacking; in checked studies, under half of them reflect an unresolved V gene, and why the rest are absent is not known. V, J and clone size reflect that table, while D and trimming were determined from the DNA. This sample comprises roughly 25,000 clones, roughly 83% of them detected only once. Clones ranked in the top ten supply approximately 30% of the sample.

V loses 4 bases, J loses 1 base, and the germline ends lie 12 bases apart. The germline V gene yields SGHTA for CDR1 and FQGNSA for CDR2. Inclusive of the bounding cysteine and phenylalanine, the CDR3 is 15 residues long. Only the CDR3 DNA stays, 45 bases, in frame from base 1. Summary of the overall study and its limitations: The amount of clinical and demographic metadata varied by source and participant and was provided uncurated.

A remark on this clone: The antigen this receptor binds is unknown. There are no base qualities to consult, and no much larger clone falls within one base.

Whole blood was collected in K2EDTA tubes by collaborating institutions according to the institutions' own protocols. Collaborator samples were shipped for TCRbeta analysis as frozen whole blood, isolated PBMCs, or DNA extracted from either sample type. Material for sequencing was peripheral blood. Here the chain combines TRBV7-2 and TRBJ2-3, with TRBD2 as a weak D call on 5 bases. This TCR was recovered from a human donor with active COVID-19. The donor label of this sample is uncertain. The CDR3 region has the sequence CASSSEGRGTDTQYF. The DNA reads as follows: TGTGCCAGCAGCTCAGAAGGGCGGGGCACAGATACGCAGTATTTT.